Shown below are 6 T cell receptor beta chains from a single sample sequenced in a study of blood T cell repertoires in COVID-19. Sequencing used immunoSEQ multiplex PCR; TCRdb keeps in-frame clones, though not all of them. The sample records tens of thousands of clones, approximately 86% being singletons. The material sequenced was peripheral blood. The receptors were sampled from a man aged 50-60 years with active COVID-19.

This rearrangement joins TRBV27 to TRBJ1-4; 7 bases line up with TRBD1. Trimming cost V 3 bases and J 7 bases; bases outside gene matches: 5. The length of the CDR3 is 14 residues. Looked up from germline, CDR1 is MNHEY and CDR2 is SMNVEV (reference sequence). The CDR3 DNA is TGTGCCAGCAGTTTGAGACAGGGATCTGAAAAACTGTTTTTT. This sequence encodes CASSLRQGSEKLFF. Based on the CDR3 plus reference TRBV27 and TRBJ1-4, the full variable domain is EAQVTQNPRYLITVTGKKLTVTCSQNMNHEYMSWYRQDPGLGLRQIYYSMNVEVTDKGDVPEGYKVSRKEKRNFPLILESPSPNQTSLYFCASSLRQGSEKLFFGSGTQLSVL.

The gene calls are TRBV9 and TRBJ1-6, with D tentatively TRBD1 (5 bases). Germline loops: CDR1 SGDLS, CDR2 YYNGEE. The V gene lost 0 bases and the J gene lost 7 bases, with 14 bases spanning the gap. CDR3 size: 16 residues. CDR3 sequence: CASSVEPGARNSPLHF. The CDR3 DNA sequence: TGTGCCAGCAGCGTAGAACCTGGGGCGCGGAATTCACCCCTCCACTTT. Supplemented by reference TRBV9 and TRBJ1-6, the full variable domain reads DSGVTQTPKHLITATGQRVTLRCSPRSGDLSVYWYQQSLDQGLQFLIQYYNGEERAKGNILERFSAQQFPDLHSELNLSSLELGDSALYFCASSVEPGARNSPLHFGNGTRLTVT.

This chain connects TRBV5-1 to TRBJ2-1; tentatively, D is TRBD1 (6 bases). The length of the CDR3 is 15 residues. CDR1 SGHRS and CDR2 YFSETQ come from the germline V gene. Trimming removed 5 bases at V and 3 bases at J, with 15 bases between. CDR3 sequence reads: CASRVGSGDYNEQFF. DNA of the CDR3: TGCGCCAGCAGGGTGGGGTCAGGGGACTACAATGAGCAGTTCTTC.

The gene calls are TRBV5-6 and TRBJ2-5; D is ambiguous. V shed 0 bases and J shed 5 bases, with 5 bases lying between them. This CDR3 comprises 12 residues. From germline, CDR1 is SGHDT and CDR2 YYEEEE. The CDR3: CASSLALETQYF. In nucleotides, the CDR3 is TGTGCCAGCAGCTTGGCCTTGGAGACCCAGTACTTC.

J is TRBJ2-3 and V is TRBV7-2, with a tentative D call TRBD1 (5 bases). Trimming took 1 base from V and 1 from J, leaving 12 bases between them. CDR1 and CDR2 (germline): SGHTA, FQGNSA. The CDR3 totals 16 residues. Here the CDR3 DNA reads TGTGCCAGCAGCTTAGTTTATGGGGCAGGCACAGATACGCAGTATTTT. Translated, it gives CASSLVYGAGTDTQYF.

The chain links TRBV12-3 or TRBV12-4 to TRBJ1-1; no reliable D call. Trimming took off 3 bases at V and 2 bases at J, with 7 bases between the two ends. CDR3 size: 13 residues. The chain's CDR3 is CASSLTGNTEAFF. The CDR3 DNA is TGTGCCAGCAGTTTGACGGGTAACACTGAAGCTTTCTTT.